The T cell receptor beta chain described here comes from a study of blood T cell repertoires in COVID-19. Study-wide background: From the United States, Italy and Spain came samples of acute and convalescent COVID-19.

Generated by immunoSEQ multiplex PCR, the TCRdb table keeps only in-frame clones and is missing some. The table records fewer than 400,000 clones, about nine tenths of them present only once. The CDR3 is 13 amino acids. Per the germline V gene, CDR1 is SGHAT and CDR2 is FQNNGV. V was trimmed by 7 bases and J by 3 bases, leaving 13 bases between them. The chain couples TRBV11-2 to TRBJ2-7, with a possible D match to TRBD2 (5 bases). The sample taken for sequencing was PBMCs or T cells enriched from blood (not recorded which). The TCR sequence derives from a man aged 25-45 years who had recovered from COVID-19. Written as DNA, the CDR3 is TGTGCCAGCACCCTCCGGGCGGGCTACGAGCAGTACTTC. Translated: CASTLRAGYEQYF.